This TCR beta chain emerged from a study of blood T cell repertoires in COVID-19. Whole-study context: Acute and convalescent COVID-19 samples came from the United States, Italy and Spain.

V was trimmed by 8 bases and J by 0 bases, leaving 5 bases between them. Germline values: CDR1 MNHNS, CDR2 SASEGT. The CDR3 is made up of 11 amino acids. Patients in Seattle were enrolled during active infection, then followed longitudinally. Generated by immunoSEQ multiplex PCR, the TCRdb table keeps only in-frame clones and is missing some. The table records approximately 140,000 clones, about 85% of them present only once. Sequences were obtained from peripheral blood. This chain uses TRBV6-1 with TRBJ2-7, with D perhaps TRBD2 (5 bases). The TCR sequence derives from a human donor with COVID-19, enrolled during active disease. The donor label of this sample is uncertain. The CDR3 sequence: CASGSSYEQYF. The CDR3 DNA follows: TGTGCCAGCGGGAGCTCCTACGAGCAGTACTTC.